This T cell receptor beta chain stems from a study of blood T cell repertoires in COVID-19. Per the authors' pipeline: The assay estimated nucleated cells by amplifying reference gene primers. Only in-frame clones appear in the TCRdb table, and some are missing; sequencing was by immunoSEQ multiplex PCR. V and J calls and clone size are those listed in that table; D and trimming were worked out from the DNA. This repertoire shows 310,000 or so clones, around nine tenths found once; its top ten account for about 9.9%. Germline CDR1 SGHDN, CDR2 FVKESK. V trimming: 6 bases; J trimming: 2 bases; junction bases outside the gene matches: 11. CDR3 size: 16 residues.

The clonotype was recovered from a woman aged 40 to 55 who had recovered from COVID-19. The chain links TRBV14 to TRBJ2-7; 9 nucleotides line up with TRBD1. Sequencing was carried out using PBMCs or T cells enriched from blood (not recorded which). Here the CDR3 reads CASRRTGTGMAYEQYF. The CDR3 nucleotides read TGTGCCAGCAGGCGAACCGGGACAGGGATGGCCTACGAGCAGTACTTC.